These T cell receptor beta chains were read from a single sample in a study of cytomegalovirus exposure and HLA in healthy donors. Using immunoSEQ multiplex PCR, the repertoire was profiled, and TCRdb retains in-frame clones only, with some absent. The table lists 150,000 to 200,000 clones, roughly 65% of them singletons. The specimen was PBMCs. These receptors were collected from a woman in her late teens or twenties in good health and CMV-seropositive. CDR3s include the opening cysteine and the closing phenylalanine or tryptophan. Each record gives: V gene, D gene, CDR3 length, clone size, J gene, CDR3 protein, CDR3 DNA. D genes are given only for firm matches. Clone size is not always given. Where it is, it says once, few, many or a class for expanded clones.

V: TRBV6-5; D: -; length: 15; size: -; J: TRBJ2-3; CDR3: CASTTIGGRAGTQYF; DNA: TGTGCCAGCACCACCATCGGGGGGCGGGCAGGTACGCAGTATTTT
V: TRBV9; D: -; length: 16; size: -; J: TRBJ2-1; CDR3: CASSVVGSTSYNEQFF; DNA: TGTGCCAGCAGCGTAGTCGGTTCGACAAGCTACAATGAGCAGTTCTTC
V: TRBV19; D: -; length: 14; size: -; J: TRBJ2-7; CDR3: CASSNRPGTYEQYF; DNA: TGTGCCAGTAGTAATAGACCAGGAACCTACGAGCAGTACTTC
V: TRBV4-1; D: TRBD1; length: 15; size: -; J: TRBJ2-3; CDR3: CASSRVDRGTDTQYF; DNA: TGCGCCAGCAGCCGGGTGGACAGGGGCACAGATACGCAGTATTTT
V: TRBV4-3; D: -; length: 12; size: few; J: TRBJ1-1; CDR3: CASSQDTERAFF; DNA: TGCGCCAGCAGCCAAGATACCGAGAGGGCTTTCTTT
V: TRBV29-1; D: TRBD2; length: 16; size: -; J: TRBJ2-1; CDR3: CSVEPQAGGPYNEQFF; DNA: TGCAGCGTTGAACCTCAAGCGGGAGGGCCGTACAATGAGCAGTTCTTC
V: TRBV19; D: -; length: 15; size: -; J: TRBJ1-2; CDR3: CASSVTVTANYGYTF; DNA: TGTGCCAGTAGTGTGACAGTCACTGCAAACTATGGCTACACCTTC
V: TRBV29-1; D: TRBD2; length: 13; size: few; J: TRBJ2-7; CDR3: CSGLRGGSYEQYF; DNA: TGCAGCGGATTGCGCGGGGGCTCCTACGAGCAGTACTTC
V: TRBV7-8; D: -; length: 12; size: few; J: TRBJ2-1; CDR3: CASSTRSNEQFF; DNA: TGTGCCAGCAGCACCCGTAGCAATGAGCAGTTCTTC
V: TRBV30; D: TRBD1; length: 13; size: -; J: TRBJ1-5; CDR3: CAWAWTGQQPQHF; DNA: TGTGCCTGGGCCTGGACAGGTCAGCAGCCCCAGCATTTT
V: TRBV10-1; D: -; length: 11; size: -; J: TRBJ2-7; CDR3: CASSDSYEQYF; DNA: TGCGCCAGCAGTGACAGCTACGAGCAGTACTTC
V: TRBV7-6; D: -; length: 11; size: few; J: TRBJ2-7; CDR3: CASSNYYEQYF; DNA: TGTGCCAGCAGCAATTACTACGAGCAGTACTTC
V: TRBV30; D: TRBD2; length: 15; size: -; J: TRBJ2-3; CDR3: CAWGTATGEGDTQYF; DNA: TGTGCCTGGGGGACCGCCACGGGGGAGGGGGATACGCAGTATTTT
V: TRBV5-1; D: -; length: 11; size: -; J: TRBJ2-7; CDR3: CASSLAGEQYF; DNA: TGCGCCAGCAGCCTCGCGGGGGAGCAGTACTTC
V: TRBV7-9; D: -; length: 15; size: -; J: TRBJ2-5; CDR3: CASTQKPGGRETQYF; DNA: TGTGCCAGCACCCAAAAGCCGGGGGGCCGGGAGACCCAGTACTTC
V: TRBV14; D: -; length: 18; size: -; J: TRBJ2-7; CDR3: CASSQGLHQGGYTHEQYF; DNA: TGTGCCAGCAGCCAAGGTCTCCACCAGGGAGGATATACGCACGAGCAGTACTTC
V: TRBV4-3; D: -; length: 14; size: -; J: TRBJ2-1; CDR3: CASSQTRFYNEQFF; DNA: TGCGCCAGCAGCCAAACTAGGTTCTACAATGAGCAGTTCTTC
V: TRBV2; D: TRBD1; length: 13; size: -; J: TRBJ1-2; CDR3: CASSARDRAGYTF; DNA: TGTGCCAGCAGCGCCCGGGACAGGGCCGGCTACACCTTT
V: TRBV29-1; D: TRBD2; length: 14; size: -; J: TRBJ2-2; CDR3: CSVGTSGNTGELFF; DNA: TGCAGCGTGGGTACTAGCGGCAACACCGGGGAGCTGTTTTTT
V: TRBV2; D: -; length: 13; size: few; J: TRBJ1-1; CDR3: CASSLERGTEAFF; DNA: TGTGCCAGCAGCTTGGAGCGGGGGACCGAAGCTTTCTTT
V: TRBV27; D: -; length: 15; size: -; J: TRBJ2-5; CDR3: CASSLFGASQETQYF; DNA: TGTGCCAGCAGTTTGTTTGGAGCCTCTCAAGAGACCCAGTACTTC
V: TRBV27; D: -; length: 16; size: -; J: TRBJ2-1; CDR3: CASSIGAQGTYNEQFF; DNA: TGTGCCAGCAGCATAGGGGCGCAGGGAACCTACAATGAGCAGTTCTTC
V: TRBV25-1; D: -; length: 13; size: few; J: TRBJ2-5; CDR3: CASSEWGEETQYF; DNA: TGTGCCAGCAGTGAATGGGGGGAGGAGACCCAGTACTTC
V: TRBV19; D: TRBD1; length: 19; size: -; J: TRBJ1-4; CDR3: CASSISFLAGGATNEKLFF; DNA: TGTGCCAGTAGTATCTCCTTTTTGGCAGGGGGCGCAACTAATGAAAAACTGTTTTTT
V: TRBV5-1; D: -; length: 14; size: once; J: TRBJ2-3; CDR3: CASSSGTSTDTQYF; DNA: TGCGCCAGCAGCTCCGGGACTAGCACAGATACGCAGTATTTT
V: TRBV2; D: TRBD1; length: 15; size: -; J: TRBJ2-3; CDR3: CASSGHGTGTDTQYF; DNA: TGTGCCAGCAGTGGGCATGGGACAGGCACAGATACGCAGTATTTT
V: TRBV5-8; D: -; length: 14; size: -; J: TRBJ1-1; CDR3: CASSLVQGRTEAFF; DNA: TGTGCCAGCAGCTTAGTACAGGGTAGGACTGAAGCTTTCTTT
V: TRBV7-3; D: -; length: 14; size: -; J: TRBJ2-2; CDR3: CASSLMVSGGELFF; DNA: TGTGCCAGCAGCTTAATGGTTAGCGGAGGGGAGCTGTTTTTT
V: TRBV27; D: -; length: 15; size: -; J: TRBJ2-1; CDR3: CASSLAFADYNEQFF; DNA: TGTGCCAGCAGTTTAGCCTTCGCGGACTACAATGAGCAGTTCTTC
V: TRBV6-5; D: -; length: 16; size: -; J: TRBJ2-2; CDR3: CASSYDPSGYTGELFF; DNA: TGTGCCAGCAGTTATGACCCAAGCGGGTACACCGGGGAGCTGTTTTTT
V: TRBV5-1; D: -; length: 17; size: -; J: TRBJ2-1; CDR3: CASSLYRQPPIGNEQFF; DNA: TGCGCCAGCAGCTTGTACAGGCAACCACCCATCGGCAATGAGCAGTTCTTC
V: TRBV27; D: -; length: 14; size: once; J: TRBJ1-1; CDR3: CASSFLGANTEAFF; DNA: TGTGCCAGCAGTTTCCTGGGGGCGAACACTGAAGCTTTCTTT
V: TRBV5-8; D: -; length: 15; size: -; J: TRBJ1-1; CDR3: CASSLGQRYFTEAFF; DNA: TGTGCCAGCAGCTTGGGACAGCGATATTTCACTGAAGCTTTCTTT
V: TRBV29-1; D: -; length: 11; size: -; J: TRBJ1-2; CDR3: CSVPSNYGYTF; DNA: TGCAGCGTCCCATCTAACTATGGCTACACCTTC
V: TRBV28; D: -; length: 15; size: -; J: TRBJ2-1; CDR3: CASSLRPRVFHEQFF; DNA: TGTGCCAGCAGTTTAAGGCCCCGGGTGTTCCATGAGCAGTTCTTC
V: TRBV6-5; D: TRBD2; length: 16; size: -; J: TRBJ2-7; CDR3: CASSYSVSGSTDEQYF; DNA: TGTGCCAGCAGTTACTCAGTTAGCGGGAGTACCGACGAGCAGTACTTC
V: TRBV4-2; D: -; length: 14; size: -; J: TRBJ2-1; CDR3: CASSQDFSYNEQFF; DNA: TGTGCCAGCAGCCAAGACTTTTCTTACAATGAGCAGTTCTTC
V: TRBV6-6; D: TRBD2; length: 15; size: -; J: TRBJ2-7; CDR3: CASSYGAGEWYEQYF; DNA: TGTGCCAGCAGTTACGGGGCGGGAGAATGGTACGAGCAGTACTTC
V: TRBV27; D: TRBD1; length: 15; size: -; J: TRBJ1-2; CDR3: CASSLDRDPNYGYTF; DNA: TGTGCCAGCAGTTTGGACAGGGACCCAAACTATGGCTACACCTTC
V: TRBV19; D: TRBD1; length: 15; size: -; J: TRBJ1-1; CDR3: CASSLGQQMNTEAFF; DNA: TGTGCCAGTAGCCTGGGACAGCAAATGAACACTGAAGCTTTCTTT